This T cell receptor (beta chain) was recovered during a study of T cell repertoires in cytomegalovirus infection. Study-wide context: Both CMV infection and a matching HLA type were indicated by public TCR beta signatures. Study observations and caveats: Cumulative frequency of public TCR beta families picked out carriers of CMV plus the relevant HLA.

As regards this clonotype: Its antigen is not known.

The CDR3 totals 15 residues. Germline CDR1 and CDR2: MNHNS and SASEGT. V lost 4 bases, J lost 2 bases, and 11 bases lay in between. TCRdb re-analysed the reads in MiXCR, keeping a single row per CDR3 protein. The sample carries a few hundred thousand distinct CDR3 sequences, approximately 40% recorded once. The rearrangement joins TRBV6-1 to TRBJ1-4; weak D call: TRBD1 (5 bases). This receptor was identified in a human donor in good health (CMV status not recorded). Some clones in this sample may be carry-over from other donors' samples. Sequencing used cultured PBMCs, obtained from culture after CMV antigen stimulation. CDR3: CASSGRGGTNEKLFF. Written as DNA, the CDR3 is TGTGCCAGCAGTGGACGGGGGGGGACTAATGAAAAACTGTTTTTT.